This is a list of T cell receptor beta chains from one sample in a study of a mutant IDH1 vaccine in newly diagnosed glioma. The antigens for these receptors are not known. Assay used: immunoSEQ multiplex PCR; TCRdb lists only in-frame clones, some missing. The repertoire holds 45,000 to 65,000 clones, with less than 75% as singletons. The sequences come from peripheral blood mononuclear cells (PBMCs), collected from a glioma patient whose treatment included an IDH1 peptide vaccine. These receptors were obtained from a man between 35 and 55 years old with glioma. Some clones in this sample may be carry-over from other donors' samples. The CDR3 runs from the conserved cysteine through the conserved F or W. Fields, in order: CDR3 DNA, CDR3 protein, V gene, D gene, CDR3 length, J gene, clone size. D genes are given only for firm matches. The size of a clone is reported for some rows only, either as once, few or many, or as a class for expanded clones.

TGTGCCAGCAGCTTAGGGGACAGGGGGCAGTTAATGAACACTGAAGCTTTCTTT | CASSLGDRGQLMNTEAFF | TRBV7-9 | TRBD1 | 18 | TRBJ1-1 | few
TGTGCCAGCAGCCCACCCTCAGGGTCCACTGAAGCTTTCTTT | CASSPPSGSTEAFF | TRBV7-2 | . | 14 | TRBJ1-1 | .
TGTGCCTGGAGTGTAATGGTATCTAATTCACCCCTCCACTTT | CAWSVMVSNSPLHF | TRBV30 | . | 14 | TRBJ1-6 | few
TGTGCCAGCTCAGGTCCGGGACAGGGGACTTTCTATAGCAATCAGCCCCAGCATTTT | CASSGPGQGTFYSNQPQHF | TRBV18 | TRBD1 | 19 | TRBJ1-5 | .
TGTGCCAGCAGCTTTCGGGTACAGGGGTGGGAGACCCAGTACTTC | CASSFRVQGWETQYF | TRBV7-9 | TRBD1 | 15 | TRBJ2-5 | .
TGCGCCAGCAGTCCAGGTTGGGAGGGGACGCTGAATTCACCCCTCCACTTT | CASSPGWEGTLNSPLHF | TRBV23-1 | . | 17 | TRBJ1-6 | .
TGCGCCAGCAGCCAAGAGACGGAGCGAGATACGCAGTATTTT | CASSQETERDTQYF | TRBV4-1 | . | 14 | TRBJ2-3 | .
TGTGCCAGCAGCTCTTTGAGGGAGCAGTACTTC | CASSSLREQYF | TRBV6-5 | . | 11 | TRBJ2-7 | .
TGTGCCTGGCAGCGCACAGGGGGGTTCCACGAGCAGTACTTC | CAWQRTGGFHEQYF | TRBV30 | TRBD1 | 14 | TRBJ2-7 | .
TGCGCCAGCAGCCTAGGACAGAGCTCCTACGAGCAGTACTTC | CASSLGQSSYEQYF | TRBV5-1 | . | 14 | TRBJ2-7 | .